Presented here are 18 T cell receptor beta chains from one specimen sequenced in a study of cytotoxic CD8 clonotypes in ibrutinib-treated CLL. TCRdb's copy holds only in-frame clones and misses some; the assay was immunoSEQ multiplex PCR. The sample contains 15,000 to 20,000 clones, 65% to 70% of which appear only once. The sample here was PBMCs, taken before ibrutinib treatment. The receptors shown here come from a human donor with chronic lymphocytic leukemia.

CDR3 nucleotide sequence: TGTGCCAGTAGTATTGGAATAGCGGGGGGTGGCACAGATACGCAGTATTTT. This gives the protein CASSIGIAGGGTDTQYF. V and J are TRBV19 and TRBJ2-3, with 10 nucleotides matching TRBD2. J lost 1 base, V lost 3 bases, and 7 bases had no gene match. Germline V gene sequence: CDR1 LNHDA, CDR2 SQIVND (reference sequence). The CDR3 spans 17 residues.

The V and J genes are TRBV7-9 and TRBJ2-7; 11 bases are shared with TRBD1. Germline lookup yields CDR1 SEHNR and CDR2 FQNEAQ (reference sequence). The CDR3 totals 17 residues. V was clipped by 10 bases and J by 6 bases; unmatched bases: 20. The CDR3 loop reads CAINPRDRGFRASEQYF. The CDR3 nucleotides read TGTGCCATCAACCCCCGGGACAGGGGGTTCAGGGCGAGCGAGCAGTACTTC.

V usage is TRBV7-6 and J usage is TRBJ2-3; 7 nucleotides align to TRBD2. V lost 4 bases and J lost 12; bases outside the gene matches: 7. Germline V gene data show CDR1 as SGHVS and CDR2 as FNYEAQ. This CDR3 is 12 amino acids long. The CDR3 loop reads CASSSGGATQYF. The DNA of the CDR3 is TGTGCCAGCAGCTCGGGGGGTGCGACACAGTATTTT. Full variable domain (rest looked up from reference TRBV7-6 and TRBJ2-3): GAGVSQSPRYKVTKRGQDVALRCDPISGHVSLYWYRQALGQGPEFLTYFNYEAQQDKSGLPNDRFSAERPEGSISTLTIQRTEQRDSAMYRCASSSGGATQYFGPGTRLTVL.

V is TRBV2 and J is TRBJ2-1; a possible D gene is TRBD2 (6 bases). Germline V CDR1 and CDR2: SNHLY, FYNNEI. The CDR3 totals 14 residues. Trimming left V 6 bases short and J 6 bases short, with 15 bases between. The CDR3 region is CASSPGSQPNEQFF. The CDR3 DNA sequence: TGTGCCAGCAGCCCCGGGAGCCAGCCCAATGAGCAGTTCTTC.

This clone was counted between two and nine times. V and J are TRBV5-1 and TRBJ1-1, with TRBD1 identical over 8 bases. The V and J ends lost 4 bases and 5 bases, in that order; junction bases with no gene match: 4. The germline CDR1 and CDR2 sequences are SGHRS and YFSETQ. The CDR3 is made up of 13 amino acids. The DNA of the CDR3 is TGCGCCAGCAGCCAGGGGGCAGGGACTGAAGCTTTCTTT. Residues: CASSQGAGTEAFF.

CDR3 residues: CASSLVGGSETQYF. CDR3 coding DNA: TGTGCCAGCAGCTTAGTGGGGGGGTCAGAGACCCAGTACTTC. The chain recombines TRBV7-9 with TRBJ2-5; TRBD2 matches 7 bases. Trimming took 1 base from V and 4 from J; bases not matched to a gene: 3. Germline assignment: CDR1 SEHNR and CDR2 FQNEAQ (reference sequence). The CDR3 is 14 amino acids.

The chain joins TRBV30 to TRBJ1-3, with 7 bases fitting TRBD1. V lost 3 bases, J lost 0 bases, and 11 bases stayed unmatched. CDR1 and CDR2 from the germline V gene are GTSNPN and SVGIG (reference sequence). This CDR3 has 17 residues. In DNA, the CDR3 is TGTGCCTGGAGGCAAGTAAACAGGGGTCTCTCTGGAAACACCATATATTTT. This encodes CAWRQVNRGLSGNTIYF.

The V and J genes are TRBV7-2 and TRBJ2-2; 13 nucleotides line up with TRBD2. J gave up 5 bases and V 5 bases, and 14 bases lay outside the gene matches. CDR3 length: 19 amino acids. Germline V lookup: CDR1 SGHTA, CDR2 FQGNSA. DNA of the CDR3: TGTGCCAGCAGCCCCCACTTACTAGCGGGGGGGCATCTGACCGGGGAGCTGTTTTTT. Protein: CASSPHLLAGGHLTGELFF.

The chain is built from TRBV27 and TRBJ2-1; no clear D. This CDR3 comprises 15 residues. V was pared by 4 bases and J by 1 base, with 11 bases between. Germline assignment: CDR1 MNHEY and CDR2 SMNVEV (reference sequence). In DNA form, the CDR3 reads TGTGCCAGCAGTTCCGCTCTCGGGTCCTACAATGAGCAGTTCTTC. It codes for CASSSALGSYNEQFF.

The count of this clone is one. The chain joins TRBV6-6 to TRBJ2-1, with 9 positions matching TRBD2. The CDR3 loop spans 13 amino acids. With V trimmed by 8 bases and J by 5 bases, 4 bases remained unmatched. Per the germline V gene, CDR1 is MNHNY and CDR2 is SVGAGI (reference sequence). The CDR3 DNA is TGTGCCAGCGGTAGCGGGAGCCACAATGAGCAGTTCTTC. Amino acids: CASGSGSHNEQFF.

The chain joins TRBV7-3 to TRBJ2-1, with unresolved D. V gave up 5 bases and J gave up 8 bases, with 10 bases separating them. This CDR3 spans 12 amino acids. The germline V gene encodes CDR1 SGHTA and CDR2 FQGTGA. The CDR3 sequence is CASSLHNDEQFF. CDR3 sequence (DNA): TGTGCCAGCAGCCTCCATAACGATGAGCAGTTCTTC.

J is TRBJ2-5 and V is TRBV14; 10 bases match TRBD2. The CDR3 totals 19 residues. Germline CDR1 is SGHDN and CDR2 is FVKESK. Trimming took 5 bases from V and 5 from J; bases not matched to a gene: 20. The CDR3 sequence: CASSDIAGGYQGTTETQYF. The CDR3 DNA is TGTGCCAGCAGCGATATAGCGGGGGGATACCAAGGGACAACTGAGACCCAGTACTTC.

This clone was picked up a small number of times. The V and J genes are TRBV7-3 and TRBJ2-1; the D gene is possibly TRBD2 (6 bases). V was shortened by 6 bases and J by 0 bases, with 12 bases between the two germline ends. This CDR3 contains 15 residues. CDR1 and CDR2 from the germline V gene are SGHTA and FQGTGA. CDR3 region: CASSPTAGSYNEQFF. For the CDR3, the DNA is TGTGCCAGCAGTCCCACAGCGGGCTCCTACAATGAGCAGTTCTTC. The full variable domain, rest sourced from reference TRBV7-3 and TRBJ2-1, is GAGVSQTPSNKVTEKGKYVELRCDPISGHTALYWYRQSLGQGPEFLIYFQGTGAADDSGLPNDRFFAVRPEGSVSTLKIQRTERGDSAVYLCASSPTAGSYNEQFFGPGTRLTVL.

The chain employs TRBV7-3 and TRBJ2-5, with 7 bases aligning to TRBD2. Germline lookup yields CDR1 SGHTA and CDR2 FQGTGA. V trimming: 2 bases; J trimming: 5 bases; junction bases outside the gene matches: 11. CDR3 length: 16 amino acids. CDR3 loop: CASSLVGGGGMETQYF. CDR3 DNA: TGTGCCAGCAGCTTAGTGGGAGGCGGGGGAATGGAGACCCAGTACTTC.

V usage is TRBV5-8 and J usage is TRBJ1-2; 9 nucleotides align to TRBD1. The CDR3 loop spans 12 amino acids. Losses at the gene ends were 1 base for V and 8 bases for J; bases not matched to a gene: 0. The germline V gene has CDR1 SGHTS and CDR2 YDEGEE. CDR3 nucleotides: TGTGCCAGCAGCTTGACAGGGGGCGGCTACACCTTC. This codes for CASSLTGGGYTF.

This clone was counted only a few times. The CDR3 is CASTPGGNTIYF. Written as DNA, the CDR3 is TGTGCCAGCACCCCGGGAGGAAACACCATATATTTT. The gene calls are TRBV28 and TRBJ1-3; D is uncertain. This CDR3 is built from 12 residues. Between the trimmed V and J ends, which lost 7 bases and 4 bases, there was a span of 8 bases. Germline values: CDR1 MDHEN, CDR2 SYDVKM.

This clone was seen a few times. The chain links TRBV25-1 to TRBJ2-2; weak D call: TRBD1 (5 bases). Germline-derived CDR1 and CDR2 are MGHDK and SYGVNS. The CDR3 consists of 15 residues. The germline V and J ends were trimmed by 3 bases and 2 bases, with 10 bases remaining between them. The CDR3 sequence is CASSDGQINTGELFF. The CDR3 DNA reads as TGTGCCAGCAGTGACGGACAAATCAACACCGGGGAGCTGTTTTTT.

DNA of the CDR3: TGTGCCAGCAGCTATGGGACAGGGAAGTTCTTC. This translates into CASSYGTGKFF. The V gene is TRBV5-4, the J gene TRBJ2-1, with 9 bases lining up with TRBD1. The CDR3 spans 11 residues. V shed 3 bases, J shed 14 bases, and the junction held 3 bases outside the gene matches. Germline assignment: CDR1 SGHNT and CDR2 YYREEE (reference sequence).